The 11 T cell receptor beta chains in this list originate from one sample, sequenced in a study of shared clonotypes between healthy human individuals. The data were produced by immunoSEQ multiplex PCR, yet TCRdb's version contains in-frame clones alone and is incomplete. Of 980,000 or so clones listed, approximately 80% are singletons. What was sequenced was memory CD4+ T cells sorted from blood. The subset: CD45RA-negative fraction. The receptors here all came from a man younger than 35 in good health.

The J gene is TRBJ2-2, the V gene TRBV7-8; 11 nucleotides align to TRBD2. Germline V gene sequence: CDR1 SGHVS, CDR2 FQNEAQ. The CDR3 totals 16 residues. J was trimmed by 4 bases and V by 3 bases; bases with no gene match: 4. The CDR3: CASSFGTSGRTGELFF. The CDR3 coding sequence is TGTGCCAGCAGCTTTGGGACTAGCGGTCGCACCGGGGAGCTGTTTTTT. Together with reference TRBV7-8 and TRBJ2-2, the CDR3 gives the full variable domain: GAGVSQSPRYKVAKRGQDVALRCDPISGHVSLFWYQQALGQGPEFLTYFQNEAQLDKSGLPSDRFFAERPEGSVSTLKIQRTQQEDSAVYLCASSFGTSGRTGELFFGEGSRLTVL.

CDR3 DNA sequence: TGTGCCAGCAGTTTATGGGGGGGACTAGCCAAAAACATTCAGTACTTC. It is translated as CASSLWGGLAKNIQYF. The chain joins TRBV27 to TRBJ2-4; TRBD2 matches at 7 bases. Per the germline V gene, CDR1 is MNHEY and CDR2 is SMNVEV (reference sequence). CDR3 length equals 16 residues. V lost 1 base and J lost 0; bases outside the gene matches: 3.

This chain connects TRBV28 to TRBJ2-2; TRBD2 aligns across 7 bases. Germline loops: CDR1 MDHEN, CDR2 SYDVKM. This CDR3 has 15 amino acids. The ends lost 4 bases at V and 8 bases at J; junction bases unmatched: 10. DNA for the CDR3: TGTGCCAGCAGTTCCGGAGGCGGGGGAGAGGGGGAGCTGTTTTTT. Encoded protein: CASSSGGGGEGELFF.

The J gene is TRBJ1-3, the V gene TRBV5-1, with a possible D match to TRBD1 (5 bases). The V end lost 3 bases, the J end lost 2 bases, and 9 bases lay between the germline ends. The CDR3 extends over 14 amino acids. Germline CDR1 is SGHRS and CDR2 is YFSETQ. Written as DNA, the CDR3 is TGCGCCAGCAGCTCTGGACACGCTGGAAACACCATATATTTT. Its translation is CASSSGHAGNTIYF. The variable domain in full, completed from reference TRBV5-1 and TRBJ1-3, reads KAGVTQTPRYLIKTRGQQVTLSCSPISGHRSVSWYQQTPGQGLQFLFEYFSETQRNKGNFPGRFSGRQFSNSRSEMNVSTLELGDSALYLCASSSGHAGNTIYFGEGSWLTVV.

The rearrangement uses TRBV19 and TRBJ2-7; unclear D gene. This CDR3 is built from 14 residues. Between the trimmed V and J ends, which lost 4 bases and 0 bases, there was a span of 10 bases. The germline gives CDR1 LNHDA, CDR2 SQIVND (reference sequence). Written as DNA, the CDR3 is TGTGCCAGTAGTACTTCCCCCAGCTCCTACGAGCAGTACTTC. Translated: CASSTSPSSYEQYF.

The chain has TRBV5-6 and TRBJ1-3, with a possible D match to TRBD1 (6 bases). The CDR3 loop spans 15 amino acids. V lost 4 bases to trimming and J lost 0 bases, with 11 bases between them. Looked up from germline, CDR1 is SGHDT and CDR2 is YYEEEE. This CDR3 reads CASSPMTGSGNTIYF. DNA of the CDR3: TGTGCCAGCAGCCCTATGACAGGCTCTGGAAACACCATATATTTT.

The CDR3: CASSALAGVGQETQYF. The DNA for the CDR3 is TGTGCCAGCAGCGCGCTAGCGGGAGTAGGGCAAGAGACCCAGTACTTC. The gene calls are TRBV9 and TRBJ2-5, with 10 bases aligning to TRBD2. CDR3 length: 16 residues. Unmatched junction bases numbered 7, after V lost 3 bases and J lost 2 bases. Germline values: CDR1 SGDLS, CDR2 YYNGEE. Full variable domain (outside the CDR3, taken from reference TRBV9 and TRBJ2-5): DSGVTQTPKHLITATGQRVTLRCSPRSGDLSVYWYQQSLDQGLQFLIQYYNGEERAKGNILERFSAQQFPDLHSELNLSSLELGDSALYFCASSALAGVGQETQYFGPGTRLLVL.

The J gene is TRBJ2-3, the V gene TRBV5-1, with TRBD2 matching over 10 bases. Losses at the gene ends were 0 bases for V and 6 bases for J; bases not matched to a gene: 4. The germline V gene has CDR1 SGHRS and CDR2 YFSETQ. The CDR3 is 15 amino acids. The chain's CDR3 is CASSLVAGGLDTQYF. For the CDR3, the DNA is TGCGCCAGCAGCTTGGTAGCGGGGGGCCTTGATACGCAGTATTTT.

This clone was seen once. This chain joins TRBV19 and TRBJ2-1; 9 bases agree with TRBD1. The V gene end was trimmed by 0 bases and the J gene end by 4 bases; junction bases not matched to a gene: 7. Germline loops: CDR1 LNHDA, CDR2 SQIVND (reference sequence). The length of the CDR3 is 17 residues. Here the CDR3 DNA reads TGTGCCAGTAGTATAGAGGGACAGGGCGGGGGTTACAATGAGCAGTTCTTC. It specifies CASSIEGQGGGYNEQFF. The full variable domain, with the rest looked up from reference TRBV19 and TRBJ2-1, is DGGITQSPKYLFRKEGQNVTLSCEQNLNHDAMYWYRQDPGQGLRLIYYSQIVNDFQKGDIAEGYSVSREKKESFPLTVTSAQKNPTAFYLCASSIEGQGGGYNEQFFGPGTRLTVL.

This chain links TRBV19 with TRBJ1-5; tentative D call: TRBD1 (6 bases). This CDR3 is built from 14 residues. CDR1 is LNHDA and CDR2 is SQIVND in the germline V gene (reference sequence). Trimming stripped 6 bases from V and 3 bases from J, with 12 bases between. CDR3 sequence (DNA): TGTGCCAGTAGACTGAGGACAGACAATCAGCCCCAGCATTTT. Protein sequence: CASRLRTDNQPQHF.

The chain combines TRBV28 with TRBJ2-5, with 9 positions matching TRBD2. V lost 6 bases to trimming and J lost 5 bases; unmatched junction nucleotides: 13. Germline lookup yields CDR1 MDHEN and CDR2 SYDVKM. The CDR3 length is 16 residues. CDR3 loop: CASSEVGGGVRETQYF. As DNA, the CDR3 is TGTGCCAGCAGCGAGGTGGGCGGGGGGGTCAGGGAGACCCAGTACTTC.